This T cell receptor beta chain originates from a study of cytomegalovirus exposure and HLA in healthy donors. Donors likely had unrecorded immune exposures despite being nominally healthy when sampled. The table lists this clone with a count of one. As yet, its antigen is unknown. V dropped 4 bases and J dropped 5; count of bases not matched to a gene: 11. Germline V gives CDR1 MDHEN, CDR2 SYDVKM. The CDR3 has 17 amino acids. General study results and limits: TCR beta sequences numbering 15,000 to 20,000 were associated with HLA alleles at 0.05 false discovery rate in a later analysis. The study had only CMV serostatus as immune exposure information. The majority of CMV-associated TCR beta chains were reported as apparently HLA-restricted in a later analysis.

60 Vbeta and 13 Jbeta primers were used in PCR. Only in-frame clones appear in the TCRdb table, and some are missing; sequencing was by immunoSEQ multiplex PCR. The sample consists of around 160,000 clones, roughly 80% of them appearing once. This clonotype originated in a woman aged 40-49 years in good health and CMV-seropositive. Sample: PBMCs. The genes are TRBV28 and TRBJ2-2; TRBD1 aligns across 9 bases. For the CDR3, the DNA is TGTGCCAGCAGTTCAGGTCCCGGACAGGGGTTAACCGGGGAGCTGTTTTTT. It yields the protein CASSSGPGQGLTGELFF.